The source of this T cell receptor (beta chain) is a study of shared clonotypes between healthy human individuals. About the study: The donor group consisted of a couple of women and three men, aged 18 to 49.

Here immunoSEQ multiplex PCR was the method, and the copy in TCRdb shows in-frame clones only, minus some. This table has about 2.4 million clones, 93% appearing once. CDR1 is SGHTA and CDR2 is FQGTGA in the germline V gene. The V and J ends lost 3 bases and 3 bases, in that order; junction bases with no gene match: 4. The CDR3 sequence is 15 residues long. Study-level points and caveats: Sampling covered blood only; tissue repertoires likely differ. The study generally estimated greater richness for naive than memory subsets.

The investigators split CD4+ cells into a CD45RA+ naive subset and a CD45RA-negative memory subset. This clone was detected once. Its antigen is not known. The source of this sequence is a man aged 18-30 years in good health. Some clones in this sample may be carry-over from other donors' samples. The chain links TRBV7-3 to TRBJ2-3; 9 bases line up with TRBD2. Material for sequencing was naive CD4+ T cells from PBMCs. Described subset: CD45RA+ positively selected. CDR3 sequence (DNA): TGTGCCAGCAGCTTTAGCGGGAGTGCGACAGATACGCAGTATTTT. Translated: CASSFSGSATDTQYF.